One and the same sample provided the 31 T cell receptor beta chains below, sequenced in a study of shared clonotypes between healthy human individuals. Data came from immunoSEQ multiplex PCR; TCRdb stores just in-frame clones and leaves some out. The sample has some 500,000 clones; about 95% are singletons. Sequencing used naive CD4+ T cells sorted from blood. Subset indicated: CD45RA+ positively selected. The receptor source for this set is a woman younger than 45 in good health.

V is TRBV5-5 and J is TRBJ2-7; no definite D call. Trimming removed 4 bases from V and 3 bases from J, with 17 bases in between. The CDR3 is made up of 15 amino acids. Germline V gene lookup returns CDR1 SGHKS and CDR2 YYEKEE (reference sequence). CDR3 DNA sequence: TGTGCCAGCAGCCTAGGGCTAGTCCAGGTCTACGAGCAGTACTTC. As protein: CASSLGLVQVYEQYF.

The V gene is TRBV6-1, the J gene TRBJ2-7; D tentatively reads TRBD1 or TRBD2 (5 bases each). The CDR3 is 14 residues long. Germline-derived CDR1 and CDR2 are MNHNS and SASEGT. Deletions cut 5 bases from V and 2 bases from J, with 13 bases between. CDR3 protein: CASSSTEDTYEQYF. CDR3 DNA: TGTGCCAGCAGTTCAACGGAGGACACCTACGAGCAGTACTTC.

The table lists this clone with a count of one. The genes are TRBV28 and TRBJ1-1; no firm D call. The ends were cut back, 5 bases at V and 3 bases at J, with 19 bases in the middle. Germline V lookup: CDR1 MDHEN, CDR2 SYDVKM. This CDR3 contains 16 residues. CDR3 residues: CASSGRAPVEDTEAFF. CDR3 in DNA: TGTGCCAGCAGTGGCCGGGCCCCGGTGGAGGACACTGAAGCTTTCTTT.

The V gene is TRBV19, the J gene TRBJ1-1; D not resolved. The V gene lost 5 bases and the J gene lost 1 base, with 8 bases spanning the gap. The V gene's germline CDR1 is LNHDA and CDR2 SQIVND (reference sequence). The CDR3 is 13 amino acids. This chain's CDR3 is CASSQAGNTEAFF. The CDR3 coding sequence is TGTGCCAGTAGTCAAGCGGGGAACACTGAAGCTTTCTTT.

The chain has TRBV9 and TRBJ1-4; D gene ambiguous. The CDR3 extends over 15 amino acids. V was trimmed by 0 bases and J by 5 bases, leaving 11 bases between them. From germline, CDR1 is SGDLS and CDR2 YYNGEE. The CDR3 protein is CASSVDSLGNEKLFF. The CDR3 region has the DNA TGTGCCAGCAGCGTAGATTCTCTGGGGAATGAAAAACTGTTTTTT.

This chain links TRBV28 with TRBJ2-4; TRBD1 matches at 7 bases. This CDR3 contains 13 residues. The junction had 12 bases not matched to a gene; V was cut back by 11 bases and J by 8 bases. Germline CDR1 MDHEN, CDR2 SYDVKM. CDR3: CAVGDSKPDIQYF. CDR3 nucleotides: TGTGCCGTCGGGGACAGCAAGCCGGACATTCAGTACTTC.

The genes are TRBV11-1 and TRBJ2-7; 8 nucleotides line up with TRBD1. CDR1 SGHAT and CDR2 FQDESV come from the germline V gene (reference sequence). The CDR3 contains 13 residues. V shed 6 bases, J shed 2 bases, and the junction held 3 bases outside the gene matches. The CDR3 nucleotides read TGTGCCAGCAGAGGGACAGGAGCCTACGAGCAGTACTTC. It translates to CASRGTGAYEQYF.

The rearrangement uses TRBV19 and TRBJ2-7; TRBD1 agrees at 10 bases. The CDR3 has 14 amino acids. Germline V CDR1 and CDR2: LNHDA, SQIVND (reference sequence). Germline trimming cut 1 base from V and 7 bases from J; bases unmatched to any gene: 4. The CDR3 reads CASSIVGTGEEQYF. The CDR3 nucleotides read TGTGCCAGTAGTATAGTAGGGACAGGGGAAGAGCAGTACTTC.

The chain has TRBV13 and TRBJ2-1, with TRBD1 identical over 10 bases. Germline V gives CDR1 PRHDT, CDR2 FYEKMQ (reference sequence). The CDR3 covers 17 residues. The V segment lost 5 bases and the J segment 7 bases; nucleotides outside the gene matches: 14. The CDR3 protein is CASSQKDRGRFRNEQFF. CDR3 nucleotides: TGTGCCAGCAGCCAGAAAGACAGGGGGCGTTTTCGGAATGAGCAGTTCTTC. Drawing the rest from reference TRBV13 and TRBJ2-1, the complete variable domain is AAGVIQSPRHLIKEKRETATLKCYPIPRHDTVYWYQQGPGQDPQFLISFYEKMQSDKGSIPDRFSAQQFSDYHSELNMSSLELGDSALYFCASSQKDRGRFRNEQFFGPGTRLTVL.

This chain uses TRBV19 with TRBJ2-7, with D perhaps being TRBD1 or TRBD2 (6 bases each). The CDR3 totals 14 residues. Deletions cut 2 bases from V and 5 bases from J, with 13 bases between. Germline assignment: CDR1 LNHDA and CDR2 SQIVND (reference sequence). CDR3 sequence: CASSILPGADEQYF. CDR3 bases: TGTGCCAGTAGTATACTGCCGGGGGCGGACGAGCAGTACTTC. Variable domain in full (rest from reference TRBV19 and TRBJ2-7): DGGITQSPKYLFRKEGQNVTLSCEQNLNHDAMYWYRQDPGQGLRLIYYSQIVNDFQKGDIAEGYSVSREKKESFPLTVTSAQKNPTAFYLCASSILPGADEQYFGPGTRLTVT.

The CDR3 bases are TGTGCCAGCAGTACTGAGGGATCCAATCAGCCCCAGCATTTT. Translation: CASSTEGSNQPQHF. This chain links TRBV6-4 with TRBJ1-5; D gene uncertain. CDR3 length: 14 amino acids. Germline V gene lookup returns CDR1 MRHNA and CDR2 SNTAGT. The germline V and J ends were trimmed by 5 bases and 3 bases, with 11 bases remaining between them.

This chain joins TRBV29-1 and TRBJ2-3; D is unclear. Germline values: CDR1 SQVTM, CDR2 ANQGSEA. The CDR3 runs 12 residues. The germline V and J ends were trimmed by 3 bases and 4 bases, with 8 bases remaining between them. CDR3 loop: CSVEVKADTQYF. The CDR3 coding sequence is TGCAGCGTTGAGGTCAAGGCAGATACGCAGTATTTT.

Notes on this clone: This CDR3 is also generated by other DNA sequences in the sample. The chain has TRBV7-9 and TRBJ1-4; possibly TRBD1 for D (6 bases). This CDR3 spans 14 amino acids. Germline V CDR1 and CDR2: SEHNR, FQNEAQ (reference sequence). Trimming removed 4 bases at V and 0 bases at J, with 6 bases between. The CDR3: CASSWTATNEKLFF. The CDR3 DNA is TGTGCCAGCAGCTGGACAGCAACTAATGAAAAACTGTTTTTT.

The genes are TRBV9 and TRBJ2-1; TRBD2 agrees at 9 bases. The V segment lost 0 bases and the J segment 2 bases; nucleotides outside the gene matches: 6. Per germline, CDR1 SGDLS and CDR2 YYNGEE. CDR3 length: 17 amino acids. The CDR3 coding sequence is TGTGCCAGCAGCGTAGGATTAGCGGGAGCCCCCTACAATGAGCAGTTCTTC. Its protein is CASSVGLAGAPYNEQFF.

V and J are TRBV28 and TRBJ2-7; D possibly corresponds to TRBD1 (5 bases). The V gene's germline CDR1 is MDHEN and CDR2 SYDVKM. Trimming left V 6 bases short and J 6 bases short, with 12 bases between. The CDR3 extends over 12 amino acids. The DNA of the CDR3 is TGTGCCAGCAGACAGGATGGGTTCGAGCAGTACTTC. Its protein product is CASRQDGFEQYF.

This clone was seen only once. Other nucleotide sequences in the sample specify the same CDR3. V gene TRBV5-1 combines with J gene TRBJ2-5; D is uncertain. Germline V gene lookup returns CDR1 SGHRS and CDR2 YFSETQ. V was cut by 1 base and J by 4 bases, with 2 bases left in between. This CDR3 region has 11 residues. CDR3 in DNA: TGCGCCAGCAGCTTGCGAGAGACCCAGTACTTC. This sequence encodes CASSLRETQYF.

J is TRBJ2-5 and V is TRBV18; TRBD1 aligns across 8 bases. The CDR3 covers 15 residues. The J segment lost 4 bases and the V segment lost 3 bases, leaving 7 bases of the junction unmatched. The V gene's germline CDR1 is KGHSH and CDR2 LQKENI. CDR3 DNA: TGTGCCAGCTCACCGCGACAGGGGATTGGAGAGACCCAGTACTTC. Its translation: CASSPRQGIGETQYF.

This rearrangement joins TRBV9 to TRBJ1-2; no definite D call. Trimming removed 3 bases at V and 4 bases at J, with 7 bases between. Germline CDR1 reads SGDLS; CDR2 reads YYNGEE. This CDR3 region has 12 residues. CDR3 sequence reads: CASSGQLYGYTF. The CDR3 bases are TGTGCCAGCAGCGGGCAGCTCTATGGCTACACCTTC.

The rearrangement uses TRBV19 and TRBJ1-5; 8 bases line up with TRBD1. V shed 3 bases and J 0 bases; nucleotides not matched to a gene: 4. This CDR3 comprises 16 residues. Germline assignment: CDR1 LNHDA and CDR2 SQIVND (reference sequence). The CDR3 nucleotides read TGTGCCAGTAGTATCCGGACAGGGAATAGCAATCAGCCCCAGCATTTT. Its protein product is CASSIRTGNSNQPQHF.

The V and J genes are TRBV19 and TRBJ2-2; D not resolved. The CDR3 is 16 residues long. Between the trimmed V and J ends, which lost 3 bases and 3 bases, there was a span of 14 bases. CDR1 LNHDA and CDR2 SQIVND come from the germline V gene (reference sequence). The CDR3 sequence: CASSINSPSYTGELFF. CDR3 coding DNA: TGTGCCAGTAGTATTAACTCCCCGAGTTACACCGGGGAGCTGTTTTTT.

CDR3 in DNA: TGTGCCAGCAGTACAGGGGCTTTGCGTCCCGGACTCTATGGCTACACCTTC. It codes for CASSTGALRPGLYGYTF. The chain joins TRBV28 to TRBJ1-2; 7 nucleotides line up with TRBD1. V was pared by 5 bases and J by 4 bases, with 16 bases of the junction left unmatched. The CDR3 length is 17 residues. CDR1 is MDHEN and CDR2 is SYDVKM in the germline V gene.

The gene calls are TRBV7-2 and TRBJ2-2; D is unclear. Germline lookup yields CDR1 SGHTA and CDR2 FQGNSA. CDR3 length equals 15 residues. V lost 3 bases to trimming and J lost 3 bases, with 11 bases between them. CDR3 sequence reads: CASSLTASDTGELFF. The CDR3 DNA is TGTGCCAGCAGCTTGACGGCTAGTGACACCGGGGAGCTGTTTTTT.

The chain has TRBV28 and TRBJ1-1; a possible D gene is TRBD1 (6 bases). Trimming removed 3 bases at V and 4 bases at J, with 9 bases between. This CDR3 has 13 amino acids. In germline, CDR1 is MDHEN, CDR2 SYDVKM. The CDR3 DNA reads TGTGCCAGCAGTTTCAGGGGACTCACTGAAGCTTTCTTT. It specifies CASSFRGLTEAFF.

This clone was recorded only once. This CDR3 is also generated by other DNA sequences in the sample. The gene calls are TRBV11-3 and TRBJ2-2, with 8 bases lining up with TRBD1. Germline CDR1 reads SGHNT; CDR2 reads YENEEA. The CDR3 is made up of 13 amino acids. The V gene end was trimmed by 5 bases and the J gene end by 6 bases; junction bases not matched to a gene: 2. CDR3 sequence (DNA): TGTGCCAGCAGCCTACAGGGGGCCGGGGAGCTGTTTTTT. Its translation: CASSLQGAGELFF. Variable domain in full (rest from reference TRBV11-3 and TRBJ2-2): EAGVVQSPRYKIIEKKQPVAFWCNPISGHNTLYWYLQNLGQGPELLIRYENEEAVDDSQLPKDRFSAERLKGVDSTLKIQPAELGDSAVYLCASSLQGAGELFFGEGSRLTVL.

The chain carries TRBV15 and TRBJ1-1; 9 nucleotides match TRBD1. The trim removed 2 bases at V and 0 bases at J, leaving 1 base unmatched. This CDR3 contains 15 residues. The germline V gene encodes CDR1 LNHNV and CDR2 YYDKDF (reference sequence). Here the CDR3 reads CATSRRDRVNTEAFF. DNA for the CDR3: TGTGCCACCAGCAGAAGGGACAGGGTGAACACTGAAGCTTTCTTT. The entire variable domain, with the rest obtained from reference TRBV15 and TRBJ1-1, is as follows: DAMVIQNPRYQVTQFGKPVTLSCSQTLNHNVMYWYQQKSSQAPKLLFHYYDKDFNNEADTPDNFQSRRPNTSFCFLDIRSPGLGDTAMYLCATSRRDRVNTEAFFGQGTRLTVV.

The chain links TRBV2 to TRBJ2-5; D possibly corresponds to TRBD1 (6 bases). There are 13 residues in the CDR3. Trimming pared 7 bases from V and 0 bases from J, leaving 9 bases between. The germline gives CDR1 SNHLY, CDR2 FYNNEI. The CDR3 coding sequence is TGTGCCAGCACCAGGGGACACCAAGAGACCCAGTACTTC. It codes for CASTRGHQETQYF.

The chain recombines TRBV2 with TRBJ2-5; D gene unclear. The CDR3 has 15 amino acids. Germline lookup yields CDR1 SNHLY and CDR2 FYNNEI. Trimming cost V 6 bases and J 5 bases, with 19 bases left between them. The CDR3 DNA reads TGTGCCAGCAGGAAGACGTCTAGTGGCCACGAGACCCAGTACTTC. It specifies CASRKTSSGHETQYF.

The genes are TRBV28 and TRBJ2-1, with D unclear. Germline CDR1 MDHEN, CDR2 SYDVKM. Deletions cut 4 bases from V and 3 bases from J, with 19 bases between. CDR3 length: 17 residues. The CDR3, as DNA: TGTGCCAGCAGTTCGATTAAGGTAGGAGTTCGCTACAATGAGCAGTTCTTC. This codes for CASSSIKVGVRYNEQFF.

This chain connects TRBV7-6 to TRBJ2-2; the D call may be TRBD1 or TRBD2 (5 bases each). Trimming left V 5 bases short and J 4 bases short, with 17 bases between. Germline V lookup: CDR1 SGHVS, CDR2 FNYEAQ. The CDR3 loop spans 16 amino acids. CDR3 residues: CASSPTGDHLTGELFF. CDR3 nucleotides: TGTGCCAGCAGCCCAACCGGGGACCACCTCACCGGGGAGCTGTTTTTT.

The V gene is TRBV10-3, the J gene TRBJ1-6; TRBD1 is a possible D gene (6 bases). The CDR3 runs to 16 residues. V lost 4 bases and J 8 bases, leaving 18 bases between the germline ends. Germline assignment: CDR1 ENHRY and CDR2 SYGVKD. The CDR3 DNA follows: TGTGCCATCAGTGTTCGCGCCTCGGACAGAGATTCACCCCTCCACTTT. Translating gives CAISVRASDRDSPLHF.

The V gene is TRBV5-4, the J gene TRBJ2-7, with D possibly TRBD2 on 6 matching bases. The CDR3 contains 16 residues. Trimming took off 4 bases at V and 4 bases at J, with 21 bases between the two ends. Per the germline V gene, CDR1 is SGHNT and CDR2 is YYREEE (reference sequence). CDR3 region: CASSHHGTGLGYEQYF. The CDR3 coding sequence is TGTGCCAGCAGCCATCACGGGACTGGACTCGGGTACGAGCAGTACTTC.